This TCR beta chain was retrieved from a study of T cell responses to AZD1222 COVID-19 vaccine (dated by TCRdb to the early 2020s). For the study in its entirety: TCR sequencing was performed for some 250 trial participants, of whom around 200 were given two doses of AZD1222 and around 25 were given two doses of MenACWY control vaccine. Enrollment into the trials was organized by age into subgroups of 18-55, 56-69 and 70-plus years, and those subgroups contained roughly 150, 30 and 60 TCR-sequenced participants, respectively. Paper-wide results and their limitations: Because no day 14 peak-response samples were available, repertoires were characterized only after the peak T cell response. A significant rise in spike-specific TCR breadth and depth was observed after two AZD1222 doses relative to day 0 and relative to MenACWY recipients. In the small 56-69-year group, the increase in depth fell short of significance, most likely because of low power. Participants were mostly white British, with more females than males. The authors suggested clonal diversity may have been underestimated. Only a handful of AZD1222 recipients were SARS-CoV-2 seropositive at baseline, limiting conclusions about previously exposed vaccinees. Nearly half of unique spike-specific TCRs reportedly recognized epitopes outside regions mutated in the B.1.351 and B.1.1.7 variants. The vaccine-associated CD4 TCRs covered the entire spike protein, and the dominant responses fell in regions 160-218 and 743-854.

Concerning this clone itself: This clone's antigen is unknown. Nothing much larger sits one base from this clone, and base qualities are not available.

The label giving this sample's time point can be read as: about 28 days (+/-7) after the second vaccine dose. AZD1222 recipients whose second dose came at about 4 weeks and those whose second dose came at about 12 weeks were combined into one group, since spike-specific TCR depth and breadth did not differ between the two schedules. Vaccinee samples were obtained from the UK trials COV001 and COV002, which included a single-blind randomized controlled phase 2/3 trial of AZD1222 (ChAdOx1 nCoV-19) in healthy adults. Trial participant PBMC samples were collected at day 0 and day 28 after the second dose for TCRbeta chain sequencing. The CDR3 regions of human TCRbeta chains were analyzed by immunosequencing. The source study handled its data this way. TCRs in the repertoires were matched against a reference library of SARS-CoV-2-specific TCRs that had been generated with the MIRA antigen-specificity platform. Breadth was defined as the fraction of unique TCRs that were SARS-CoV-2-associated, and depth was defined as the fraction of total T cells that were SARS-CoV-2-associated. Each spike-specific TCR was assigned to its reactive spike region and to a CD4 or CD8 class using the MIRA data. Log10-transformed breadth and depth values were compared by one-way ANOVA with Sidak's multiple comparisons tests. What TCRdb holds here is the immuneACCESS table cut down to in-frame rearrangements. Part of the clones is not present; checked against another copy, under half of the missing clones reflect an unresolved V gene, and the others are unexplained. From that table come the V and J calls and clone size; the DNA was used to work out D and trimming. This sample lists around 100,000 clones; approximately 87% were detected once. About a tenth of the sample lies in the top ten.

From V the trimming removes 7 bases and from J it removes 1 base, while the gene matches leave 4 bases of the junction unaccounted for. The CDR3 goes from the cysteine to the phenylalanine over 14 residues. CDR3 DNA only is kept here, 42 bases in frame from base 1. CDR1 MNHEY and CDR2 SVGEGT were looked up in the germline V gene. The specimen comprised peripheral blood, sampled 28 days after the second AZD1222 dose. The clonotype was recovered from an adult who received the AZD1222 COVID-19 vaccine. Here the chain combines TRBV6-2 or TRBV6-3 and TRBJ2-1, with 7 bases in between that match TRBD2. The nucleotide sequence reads TGTGCCAGCACCCCTAGCGGATCCTACAATGAGCAGTTCTTC. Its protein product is CASTPSGSYNEQFF.